This T cell receptor (beta chain) was captured in a study of T cell responses to AZD1222 COVID-19 vaccine. About this clone itself: Its antigen is not known.

Clones were sequenced by immunoSEQ multiplex PCR, and TCRdb holds only the in-frame ones, with some missing. The repertoire holds 150,000 or so clones, about 93% seen once, with about 3% in the top ten. Study observations and caveats: Only a handful of AZD1222 recipients, roughly six in all, had baseline seropositivity. Repertoires were obtained solely post-peak T cell response.

Per germline, CDR1 SGHRS and CDR2 YFSETQ. The length of the CDR3 is 19 residues. V was clipped by 4 bases and J by 4 bases; unmatched bases: 13. The chain links TRBV5-1 to TRBJ2-6, with 11 bases aligning to TRBD1. This receptor was identified in an adult in good health. The sequences come from peripheral blood, collected on day 0 of MenACWY control vaccination. The DNA for the CDR3 is TGCGCCAGCAGCAGGACGGACAGGGGGCACGCGAAAGGGGCCAACGTCCTGACTTTC. This translates into CASSRTDRGHAKGANVLTF.